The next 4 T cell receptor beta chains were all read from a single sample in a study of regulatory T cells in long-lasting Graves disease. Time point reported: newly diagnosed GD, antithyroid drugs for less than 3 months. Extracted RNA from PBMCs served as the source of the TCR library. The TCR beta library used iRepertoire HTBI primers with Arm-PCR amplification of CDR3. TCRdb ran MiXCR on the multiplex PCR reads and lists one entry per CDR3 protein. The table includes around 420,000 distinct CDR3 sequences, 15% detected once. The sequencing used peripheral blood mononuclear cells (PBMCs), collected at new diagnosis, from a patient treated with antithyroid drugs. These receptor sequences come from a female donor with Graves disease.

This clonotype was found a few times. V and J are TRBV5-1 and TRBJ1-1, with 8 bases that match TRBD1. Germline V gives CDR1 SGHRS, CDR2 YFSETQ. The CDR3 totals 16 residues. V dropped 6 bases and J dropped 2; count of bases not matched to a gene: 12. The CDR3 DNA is TGCGCCAGCAAAATAGACAGGGGAAATTTTAACACTGAAGCTTTCTTT. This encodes CASKIDRGNFNTEAFF.

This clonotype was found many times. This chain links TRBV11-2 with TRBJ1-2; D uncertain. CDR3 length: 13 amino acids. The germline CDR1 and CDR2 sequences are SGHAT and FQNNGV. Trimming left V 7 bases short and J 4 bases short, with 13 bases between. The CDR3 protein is CASTSIPVYGYTF. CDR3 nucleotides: TGTGCCAGCACCTCAATTCCCGTCTATGGCTACACCTTC.

The CDR3 DNA is TGCGCCAGCAGCCATCTTCTCGTAGGGTCGACCGGGGAGCTGTTTTTT. Translation: CASSHLLVGSTGELFF. V usage is TRBV5-1 and J usage is TRBJ2-2, with D uncertain. V shed 4 bases and J shed 5 bases, with 18 bases lying between them. From germline, CDR1 is SGHRS and CDR2 YFSETQ. CDR3 size: 16 residues.

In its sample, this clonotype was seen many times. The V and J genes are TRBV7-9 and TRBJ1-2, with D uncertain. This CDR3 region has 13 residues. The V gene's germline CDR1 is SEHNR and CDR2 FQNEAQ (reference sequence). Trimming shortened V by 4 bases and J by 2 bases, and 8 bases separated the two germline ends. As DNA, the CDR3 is TGTGCCAGCAGCTGCCTTGGGAACTATGGCTACACCTTC. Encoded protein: CASSCLGNYGYTF.